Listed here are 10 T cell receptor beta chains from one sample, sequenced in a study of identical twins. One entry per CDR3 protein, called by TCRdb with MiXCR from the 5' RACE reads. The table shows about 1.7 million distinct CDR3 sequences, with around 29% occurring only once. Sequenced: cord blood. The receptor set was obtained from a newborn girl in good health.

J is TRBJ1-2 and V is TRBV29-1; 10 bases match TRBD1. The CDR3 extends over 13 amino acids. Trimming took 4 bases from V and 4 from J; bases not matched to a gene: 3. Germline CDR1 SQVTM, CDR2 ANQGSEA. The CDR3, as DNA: TGCAGCGTTGGGACAGGGGGTTCCTATGGCTACACCTTC. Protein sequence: CSVGTGGSYGYTF.

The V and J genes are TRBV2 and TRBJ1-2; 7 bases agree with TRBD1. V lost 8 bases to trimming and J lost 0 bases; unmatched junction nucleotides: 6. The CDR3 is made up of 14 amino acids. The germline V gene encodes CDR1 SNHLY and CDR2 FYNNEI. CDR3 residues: CASGGQWANYGYTF. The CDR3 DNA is TGTGCCAGCGGGGGACAGTGGGCTAACTATGGCTACACCTTC.

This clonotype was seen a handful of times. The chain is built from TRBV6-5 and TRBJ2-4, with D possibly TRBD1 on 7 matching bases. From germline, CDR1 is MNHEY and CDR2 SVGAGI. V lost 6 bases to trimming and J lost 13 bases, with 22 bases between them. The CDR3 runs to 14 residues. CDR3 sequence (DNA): TGTGCCAGCAGGGACAGACAGGGAGGTAGAGCACAGTACTTC. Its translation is CASRDRQGGRAQYF.

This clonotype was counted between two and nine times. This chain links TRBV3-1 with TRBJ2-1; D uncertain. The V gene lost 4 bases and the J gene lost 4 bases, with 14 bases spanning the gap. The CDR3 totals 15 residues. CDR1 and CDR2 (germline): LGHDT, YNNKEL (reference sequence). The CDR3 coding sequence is TGTGCCAGCAGCCTAAGCTCCGACGGGTACAATGAGCAGTTCTTC. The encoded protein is CASSLSSDGYNEQFF.

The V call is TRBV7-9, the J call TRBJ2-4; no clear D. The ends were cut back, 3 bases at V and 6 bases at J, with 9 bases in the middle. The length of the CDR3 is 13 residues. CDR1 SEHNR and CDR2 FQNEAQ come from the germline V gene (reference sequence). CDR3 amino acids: CASSLRSINIQYF. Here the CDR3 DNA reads TGTGCCAGCAGCTTGAGGAGCATAAACATTCAGTACTTC.

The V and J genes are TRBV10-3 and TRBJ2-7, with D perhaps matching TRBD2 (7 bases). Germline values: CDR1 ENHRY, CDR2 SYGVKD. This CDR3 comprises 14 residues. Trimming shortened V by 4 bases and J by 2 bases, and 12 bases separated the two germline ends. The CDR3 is CAISATGLAYEQYF. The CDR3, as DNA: TGTGCCATCAGTGCGACAGGACTAGCCTACGAGCAGTACTTC.

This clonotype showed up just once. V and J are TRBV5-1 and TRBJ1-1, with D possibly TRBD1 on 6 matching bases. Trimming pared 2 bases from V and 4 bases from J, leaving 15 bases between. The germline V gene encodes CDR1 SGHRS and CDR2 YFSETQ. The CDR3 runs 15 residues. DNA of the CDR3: TGCGCCAGCAGCTTTCGGTGGGGGCGTAGCACTGAAGCTTTCTTT. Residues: CASSFRWGRSTEAFF.

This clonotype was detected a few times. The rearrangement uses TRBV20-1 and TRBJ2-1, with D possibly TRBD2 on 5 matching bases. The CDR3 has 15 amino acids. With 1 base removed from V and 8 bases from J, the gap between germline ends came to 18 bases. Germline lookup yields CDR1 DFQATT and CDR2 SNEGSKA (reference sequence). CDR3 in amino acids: CSARAPTGVRYEQFF. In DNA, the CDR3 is TGCAGTGCTAGAGCTCCTACCGGGGTCAGGTATGAGCAGTTCTTC.

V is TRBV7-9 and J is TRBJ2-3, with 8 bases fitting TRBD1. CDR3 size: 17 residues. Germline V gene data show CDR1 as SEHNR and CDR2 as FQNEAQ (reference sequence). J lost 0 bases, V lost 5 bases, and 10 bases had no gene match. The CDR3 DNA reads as TGTGCCAGCAGCCCCTCCCGAGGGACAGGAAGCACAGATACGCAGTATTTT. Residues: CASSPSRGTGSTDTQYF.

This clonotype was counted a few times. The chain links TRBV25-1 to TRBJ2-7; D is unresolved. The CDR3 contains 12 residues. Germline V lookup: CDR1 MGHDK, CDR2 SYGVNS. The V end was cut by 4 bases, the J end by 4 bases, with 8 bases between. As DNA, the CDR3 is TGTGCCAGCAGTGCCCACCCTTACGAGCAGTACTTC. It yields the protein CASSAHPYEQYF.